These 27 T cell receptor beta chains share one sample of origin, sequenced in a study of early T cells in non-severe SARS-CoV-2 infection. TCRdb re-derived calls from the 5' RACE reads in MiXCR, one entry per CDR3 protein. Among 55,000 to 80,000 distinct CDR3 sequences listed, approximately 10% were seen once. The sample consisted of whole blood. The source of these receptors is an adult who was a healthcare worker with PCR-confirmed SARS-CoV-2 infection or an uninfected control (not recorded which).

Many counts were recorded for this clonotype. V gene TRBV9 combines with J gene TRBJ2-2, with TRBD2 as a possible D gene (6 bases). The germline CDR1 and CDR2 sequences are SGDLS and YYNGEE. Trimming left V 4 bases short and J 4 bases short, with 8 bases between. The CDR3 sequence is 13 residues long. The CDR3 here is CASSFSGTGELFF. CDR3 sequence (DNA): TGTGCCAGCAGCTTTAGCGGCACCGGGGAGCTGTTTTTT.

This clonotype was observed many times. The chain is built from TRBV19 and TRBJ2-1; 9 bases are shared with TRBD2. Germline V gene sequence: CDR1 LNHDA, CDR2 SQIVND (reference sequence). The CDR3 consists of 14 residues. V shed 6 bases and J 6 bases; nucleotides not matched to a gene: 6. The CDR3 region is CASSLAGVPNEQFF. The CDR3 bases are TGTGCCAGTAGCTTAGCGGGAGTTCCCAATGAGCAGTTCTTC.

This clonotype was recorded many times. The V and J genes are TRBV27 and TRBJ2-2; D not certain. The CDR3 covers 16 residues. V gave up 1 base and J gave up 2 bases, with 11 bases separating them. Germline V lookup: CDR1 MNHEY, CDR2 SMNVEV (reference sequence). The CDR3 DNA reads TGTGCCAGCAGTTTATATCAGGTCATAAACACCGGGGAGCTGTTTTTT. Amino acids: CASSLYQVINTGELFF.

V gene TRBV7-9 combines with J gene TRBJ2-3; TRBD2 agrees at 8 bases. Germline assignment: CDR1 SEHNR and CDR2 FQNEAQ (reference sequence). V gave up 5 bases and J gave up 6 bases; unmatched junction bases: 4. The CDR3 loop spans 13 amino acids. The CDR3 loop is CASSTAGGDTQYF. CDR3 DNA: TGTGCCAGCAGCACCGCGGGAGGTGATACGCAGTATTTT.

The table lists this clonotype with many counts. The chain has TRBV15 and TRBJ1-1; 8 bases are a match to TRBD1. Unmatched junction bases numbered 9, after V lost 4 bases and J lost 5 bases. The CDR3 is made up of 15 amino acids. CDR1 LNHNV and CDR2 YYDKDF come from the germline V gene (reference sequence). CDR3 in DNA: TGTGCCACCAGCACCGGAACAGGGGGTAAGACTGAAGCTTTCTTT. Its translation is CATSTGTGGKTEAFF.

V is TRBV29-1 and J is TRBJ2-5, with TRBD2 matching 7 bases. Trimming at V came to 0 bases and at J to 0 bases, leaving 10 bases not matched to a gene. This CDR3 is 17 amino acids long. Germline V lookup: CDR1 SQVTM, CDR2 ANQGSEA. CDR3 amino acids: CSVEDPRAGAYQETQYF. Here the CDR3 DNA reads TGCAGCGTTGAAGATCCGAGGGCGGGAGCCTACCAAGAGACCCAGTACTTC.

This clonotype has just a few counts. This chain's CDR3 is CASSQRGRGGRDTQYF. In nucleotides, the CDR3 is TGTGCCAGCAGCCAGCGGGGGCGGGGGGGCCGAGATACGCAGTATTTT. The chain combines TRBV4-2 with TRBJ2-3; 9 bases fit TRBD2. Trimming cost V 3 bases and J 5 bases; bases outside gene matches: 9. The CDR3 runs to 16 residues. Germline values: CDR1 LGHNA, CDR2 YNFKEQ.

This clonotype was counted ten times or more. The chain links TRBV6-7 to TRBJ2-2, with D perhaps matching TRBD1 (6 bases). TRBV6-7 is an ORF, with its function uncertain. V was cut by 2 bases and J by 0 bases, with 10 bases left in between. The CDR3 length is 16 residues. The DNA for the CDR3 is TGTGCCAGCAGTTACCCCAGGACAGCGAACACCGGGGAGCTGTTTTTT. This gives the protein CASSYPRTANTGELFF.

V is TRBV21-1 and J is TRBJ1-2. TRBV21-1 is shown as a pseudogene. The CDR3 runs 16 residues. As DNA, the CDR3 is TGTGCCAGCAGCAAAGAATGGCAGGCAGCTAACTATGGCTACACCTTC. It yields the protein CASSKEWQAANYGYTF.

CDR3 loop: CASSIGNEQFF. In DNA form, the CDR3 reads TGCGCCAGCAGCATCGGTAATGAGCAGTTCTTC. The chain has TRBV5-1 and TRBJ2-1; D remains unclear. Germline-derived CDR1 and CDR2 are SGHRS and YFSETQ. There are 11 residues in the CDR3. V gave up 4 bases and J gave up 7 bases, with 6 bases separating them.

The V call is TRBV4-1, the J call TRBJ2-2; weak D call: TRBD1 (5 bases). Looked up from germline, CDR1 is MGHRA and CDR2 is YSYEKL. Trimming left V 6 bases short and J 4 bases short, with 6 bases between. This CDR3 is 12 amino acids long. For the CDR3, the DNA is TGCGCCAGCAGGGGGCCCACCGGGGAGCTGTTTTTT. It encodes CASRGPTGELFF.

The table lists this clonotype with many counts. The chain has TRBV6-1 and TRBJ1-6; the D gene is possibly TRBD1 (5 bases). Trimming removed 4 bases from V and 7 bases from J, with 17 bases in between. Germline assignment: CDR1 MNHNS and CDR2 SASEGT. This CDR3 is 16 amino acids long. The CDR3 DNA reads TGTGCCAGCAGTGGGGGGGGAGGAAACGTAAATTCACCCCTCCACTTT. Encoded protein: CASSGGGGNVNSPLHF.

The table lists this clonotype with many counts. This chain uses TRBV19 with TRBJ2-3; D remains unclear. Germline V gene sequence: CDR1 LNHDA, CDR2 SQIVND (reference sequence). The V and J ends lost 3 bases and 5 bases respectively, with 15 bases between them. There are 15 residues in the CDR3. The CDR3 DNA sequence: TGTGCCAGTAGTATGAAGGGCCCCAACGGAGATACGCAGTATTTT. Its protein product is CASSMKGPNGDTQYF. Together with reference TRBV19 and TRBJ2-3, the CDR3 gives the full variable domain: DGGITQSPKYLFRKEGQNVTLSCEQNLNHDAMYWYRQDPGQGLRLIYYSQIVNDFQKGDIAEGYSVSREKKESFPLTVTSAQKNPTAFYLCASSMKGPNGDTQYFGPGTRLTVL.

The V gene is TRBV7-9, the J gene TRBJ2-2; perhaps TRBD1 as D (5 bases). Germline V lookup: CDR1 SEHNR, CDR2 FQNEAQ (reference sequence). The ends were cut back, 5 bases at V and 4 bases at J, with 20 bases in the middle. The CDR3 length is 17 residues. CDR3 loop: CASSLTQGLSSTGELFF. DNA for the CDR3: TGTGCCAGCAGCCTTACCCAGGGTTTAAGCAGCACCGGGGAGCTGTTTTTT. Full variable domain (missing parts from reference TRBV7-9 and TRBJ2-2): DTGVSQNPRHKITKRGQNVTFRCDPISEHNRLYWYRQTLGQGPEFLTYFQNEAQLEKSRLLSDRFSAERPKGSFSTLEIQRTEQGDSAMYLCASSLTQGLSSTGELFFGEGSRLTVL.

This clonotype was seen many times. The CDR3 sequence: CASSYLYEQYF. CDR3 nucleotide sequence: TGTGCCAGCAGTTACCTATACGAGCAGTACTTC. The chain couples TRBV6-2 or TRBV6-3 to TRBJ2-7; D gene ambiguous. CDR3 length: 11 amino acids. Germline V gives CDR1 MNHEY, CDR2 SVGEGT. The ends were cut back, 2 bases at V and 4 bases at J, with 3 bases in the middle.

V gene TRBV18 combines with J gene TRBJ2-7; no firm D call. The CDR3 has 14 residues. The germline CDR1 and CDR2 sequences are KGHSH and LQKENI. Trimming pared 3 bases from V and 5 bases from J, leaving 14 bases between. As DNA, the CDR3 is TGTGCCAGCTCACCCCCTGGCGGATCCAACGAGCAGTACTTC. Translating gives CASSPPGGSNEQYF.

This clonotype was observed at least ten times. CDR3 DNA: TGTGCCAGCAGTGGGACTAGCGGGGTCTACAATGAGCAGTTCTTC. It translates to CASSGTSGVYNEQFF. This chain uses TRBV2 with TRBJ2-1, with 12 bases aligning to TRBD2. Germline values: CDR1 SNHLY, CDR2 FYNNEI. The CDR3 sequence is 15 residues long. The V and J ends lost 4 bases and 3 bases, in that order; junction bases with no gene match: 1.

About this clonotype itself: A single base separates this from a much larger clone, so it may be a read error. CDR3 nucleotide sequence: TGTCCCAGCAGCTTTCTCCGGACAGGGGCCCCCTACGAGCAGTACTTC. It translates to CPSSFLRTGAPYEQYF. This chain joins TRBV7-8 and TRBJ2-7; 9 bases fit TRBD1. CDR1 is SGHVS, CDR2 FQNEAQ, per germline. The CDR3 extends over 16 amino acids.

This clonotype was picked up many times. This sequence joins TRBV11-3 and TRBJ1-1; 7 bases match TRBD1. The CDR3 consists of 13 residues. CDR1 and CDR2 (germline): SGHNT, YENEEA. J lost 7 bases, V lost 3 bases, and 5 bases had no gene match. CDR3: CASSFMRGREAFF. In DNA form, the CDR3 reads TGTGCCAGCAGCTTTATGAGGGGGCGTGAAGCTTTCTTT.

This clonotype was counted only a few times. The chain has TRBV11-2 and TRBJ2-3; no clear D gene. Germline loops: CDR1 SGHAT, CDR2 FQNNGV. The length of the CDR3 is 13 residues. The V gene lost 5 bases and the J gene lost 1 base, with 7 bases spanning the gap. The CDR3: CASSTRGTDTQYF. DNA for the CDR3: TGTGCCAGCAGCACCAGAGGCACAGATACGCAGTATTTT.

The rearrangement uses TRBV5-1 and TRBJ2-5, with D unresolved. With 1 base removed from V and 5 bases from J, the gap between germline ends came to 9 bases. The CDR3 loop spans 13 amino acids. CDR1 and CDR2 (germline): SGHRS, YFSETQ. The CDR3 is CASSLSETETQYF. The CDR3 DNA sequence: TGCGCCAGCAGCTTGTCTGAAACCGAGACCCAGTACTTC.

This clonotype was seen ten or more times. V and J are TRBV6-1 and TRBJ2-6; maybe TRBD1 (6 bases). The CDR3 extends over 19 amino acids. CDR1 and CDR2 (germline): MNHNS, SASEGT. The germline V and J ends were trimmed by 6 bases and 0 bases, with 21 bases remaining between them. This CDR3 is CASSSYPQGRTSGANVLTF. The DNA of the CDR3 is TGTGCCAGCAGCTCCTACCCCCAGGGGCGTACCTCTGGGGCCAACGTCCTGACTTTC.

This clonotype was counted many times. The junction shows a germline mismatch at one end, possibly a read error. The genes are TRBV7-7 and TRBJ2-5; 13 bases are a match to TRBD2. From germline, CDR1 is SSHAT and CDR2 FNYEAQ (reference sequence). The CDR3 length is 18 residues. The CDR3 loop reads CASSLALAGGSSEETQYF. CDR3 coding DNA: TGTGCTAGCAGCTTAGCACTAGCGGGGGGGTCTTCGGAAGAGACCCAGTACTTC. The entire variable domain, with the rest obtained from reference TRBV7-7 and TRBJ2-5, is as follows: GAGVSQSPRYKVTKRGQDVTLRCDPISSHATLYWYQQALGQGPEFLTYFNYEAQPDKSGLPSDRFSAERPEGSISTLTIQRTEQRDSAMYRCASSLALAGGSSEETQYFGPGTRLLVL.

J is TRBJ1-5 and V is TRBV10-3, with 7 bases fitting TRBD1. The CDR3 is 14 amino acids. The J segment lost 3 bases and the V segment lost 5 bases, leaving 4 bases of the junction unmatched. Germline V gives CDR1 ENHRY, CDR2 SYGVKD. In DNA, the CDR3 is TGTGCCATCAGTAGACAGGGTGACAATCAGCCCCAGCATTTT. This gives the protein CAISRQGDNQPQHF.

Only a few counts were recorded for this clonotype. The V gene is TRBV6-5, the J gene TRBJ2-7, with 10 bases lining up with TRBD1. The J segment lost 2 bases and the V segment lost 2 bases, leaving 9 bases of the junction unmatched. CDR3 size: 17 residues. CDR1 MNHEY and CDR2 SVGAGI come from the germline V gene. CDR3 residues: CASSYGPPGQGAYEQYF. CDR3 bases: TGTGCCAGCAGTTACGGGCCCCCAGGACAGGGGGCCTACGAGCAGTACTTC.

This clonotype was counted many times. The chain recombines TRBV9 with TRBJ1-5, with 7 bases matching TRBD1. The J segment lost 5 bases and the V segment lost 3 bases, leaving 8 bases of the junction unmatched. There are 15 residues in the CDR3. CDR1 SGDLS and CDR2 YYNGEE come from the germline V gene. The CDR3 sequence: CASSATGNPDQPQHF. CDR3 nucleotide sequence: TGTGCCAGCAGCGCGACAGGGAATCCGGATCAGCCCCAGCATTTT.

In this sample, this clonotype turned up a few times. V is TRBV7-8 and J is TRBJ2-1; the match to TRBD2 covers 8 bases. The germline V gene encodes CDR1 SGHVS and CDR2 FQNEAQ. CDR3 length: 15 residues. The trim removed 5 bases at V and 5 bases at J, leaving 8 bases unmatched. CDR3 nucleotides: TGTGCCAGCAGCACGGTAGCGGGACGAAACAATGAGCAGTTCTTC. It specifies CASSTVAGRNNEQFF.